The 16 T cell receptor beta chains below come from one sample, sequenced in a study of a mutant IDH1 vaccine in newly diagnosed glioma. Time point described: baseline, week 1 (first vaccination visit). Described treatment: pre-vaccination baseline after standard-of-care therapy. The assay was immunoSEQ multiplex PCR, and TCRdb's table has in-frame clones only and misses some. Of 85,000 to 100,000 clones listed, 83% are singletons. The specimen comprised PBMCs, sampled from a glioma patient treated with radiotherapy, temozolomide or both. The receptors were sampled from a woman aged 45-65 years with glioma.

This chain links TRBV2 with TRBJ2-7, with TRBD1 as a possible D gene (6 bases). V was trimmed by 1 base and J by 4 bases, leaving 14 bases between them. This CDR3 has 15 amino acids. The germline V gene has CDR1 SNHLY and CDR2 FYNNEI. The DNA of the CDR3 is TGTGCCAGCAGTGAAGATCAGGGGTACACTTACGAGCAGTACTTC. Its protein product is CASSEDQGYTYEQYF.

J is TRBJ1-6 and V is TRBV18, with 8 positions matching TRBD1. The CDR3 totals 15 residues. From germline, CDR1 is KGHSH and CDR2 LQKENI. After removal of 5 bases from V and 3 bases from J, the junction contained 3 bases not matched to a gene. The CDR3 loop reads CASSVTGGYNSPLHF. In nucleotides, the CDR3 is TGTGCCAGCTCAGTTACAGGGGGCTATAATTCACCCCTCCACTTT.

The chain combines TRBV10-1 with TRBJ2-3; the D is unclear. V gave up 5 bases and J gave up 5 bases, with 8 bases separating them. The CDR3 consists of 12 residues. Germline V gene lookup returns CDR1 WNHNN and CDR2 SYGVQD (reference sequence). This CDR3 reads CASSPGGDTQYF. CDR3 coding DNA: TGCGCCAGCAGTCCAGGTGGAGATACGCAGTATTTT.

V is TRBV27 and J is TRBJ2-7; 8 nucleotides align to TRBD1. Per germline, CDR1 MNHEY and CDR2 SMNVEV (reference sequence). The V gene end was trimmed by 4 bases and the J gene end by 6 bases; junction bases not matched to a gene: 5. The CDR3 spans 13 residues. The CDR3 loop reads CASSSPTGGEQYF. CDR3 nucleotides: TGTGCCAGCAGTTCACCAACAGGGGGCGAGCAGTACTTC.

The genes are TRBV7-9 and TRBJ1-5; D is ambiguous. This CDR3 comprises 13 residues. The ends were cut back, 5 bases at V and 7 bases at J, with 12 bases in the middle. The germline gives CDR1 SEHNR, CDR2 FQNEAQ (reference sequence). This CDR3 is CASSRTLGQPQHF. The CDR3 nucleotides are TGTGCCAGCAGCAGGACTTTGGGGCAGCCCCAGCATTTT.

The chain combines TRBV11-3 with TRBJ2-5, with D perhaps given as TRBD1 or TRBD2 (5 bases each). V was clipped by 5 bases and J by 0 bases, with 10 bases between them. Germline V gives CDR1 SGHNT, CDR2 YENEEA. This CDR3 is 14 amino acids long. In DNA form, the CDR3 reads TGTGCCAGCAGCCGGGACCGCTACCAAGAGACCCAGTACTTC. This encodes CASSRDRYQETQYF.

The rearrangement links TRBV7-9 to TRBJ2-1; possible D gene TRBD1, 5 bases. CDR3 length equals 13 residues. CDR1 is SEHNR, CDR2 FQNEAQ, per germline (reference sequence). The V end was cut by 1 base, the J end by 15 bases, with 16 bases between. The CDR3 DNA reads TGTGCCAGCAGCTTAGGGGAAGACAGACCGGGGTTCTTC. Residues: CASSLGEDRPGFF.

The CDR3 loop reads CASSSRGSPINQPQHF. CDR3 sequence (DNA): TGTGCCAGCAGCTCCCGTGGCTCACCGATCAATCAGCCCCAGCATTTT. The gene calls are TRBV13 and TRBJ1-5; D not certain. Trimming left V 4 bases short and J 3 bases short, with 16 bases between. Germline CDR1 is PRHDT and CDR2 is FYEKMQ (reference sequence). This CDR3 has 16 residues.

V is TRBV6-1 and J is TRBJ2-7; D unresolved. The CDR3 spans 12 residues. Trimming took 2 bases from V and 1 from J, leaving 3 bases between them. Looked up from germline, CDR1 is MNHNS and CDR2 is SASEGT. The CDR3 here is CASSESSYEQYF. CDR3 nucleotides: TGTGCCAGCAGTGAATCTTCCTACGAGCAGTACTTC.

The V call is TRBV5-1, the J call TRBJ2-3; 7 bases are shared with TRBD1. The J segment lost 4 bases and the V segment lost 0 bases, leaving 5 bases of the junction unmatched. The germline V gene has CDR1 SGHRS and CDR2 YFSETQ. CDR3 length equals 15 residues. The CDR3 coding sequence is TGCGCCAGCAGCTTGGGTAGGGGGCAGGCAGATACGCAGTATTTT. Residues: CASSLGRGQADTQYF. Full variable domain (remainder filled in from reference TRBV5-1 and TRBJ2-3): KAGVTQTPRYLIKTRGQQVTLSCSPISGHRSVSWYQQTPGQGLQFLFEYFSETQRNKGNFPGRFSGRQFSNSRSEMNVSTLELGDSALYLCASSLGRGQADTQYFGPGTRLTVL.

This clone was observed a few times. This rearrangement joins TRBV19 to TRBJ1-2, with 7 bases aligning to TRBD1. From germline, CDR1 is LNHDA and CDR2 SQIVND (reference sequence). The CDR3 extends over 14 amino acids. J lost 5 bases, V lost 4 bases, and 7 bases had no gene match. CDR3 in amino acids: CASSTDRASYGYTF. The CDR3 DNA reads as TGTGCCAGTAGTACCGACAGGGCTTCGTATGGCTACACCTTC.

This sequence joins TRBV28 and TRBJ1-2, with 7 positions matching TRBD1. The CDR3 contains 15 residues. Unmatched junction bases numbered 9, after V lost 4 bases and J lost 4 bases. CDR1 and CDR2 (germline): MDHEN, SYDVKM. CDR3 in amino acids: CASSSTGLVFYGYTF. For the CDR3, the DNA is TGTGCCAGCAGTTCGACAGGGTTGGTTTTCTATGGCTACACCTTC.

The chain employs TRBV7-2 and TRBJ2-7, with 11 positions matching TRBD2. Germline loops: CDR1 SGHTA, CDR2 FQGNSA. CDR3 size: 14 residues. Trimming took 5 bases from V and 4 from J; bases not matched to a gene: 4. The CDR3 spells CASSRLAGIYEQYF. The CDR3 DNA reads TGTGCCAGCAGCCGACTAGCGGGGATATACGAGCAGTACTTC.

The chain is built from TRBV6-6 and TRBJ2-7, with D possibly called TRBD1 or TRBD2 (6 bases each). Germline CDR1 is MNHNY and CDR2 is SVGAGI (reference sequence). With 5 bases removed from V and 3 bases from J, the gap between germline ends came to 11 bases. CDR3 length: 13 residues. The DNA for the CDR3 is TGTGCCAGCAGTAGGGGGGCCTTCTACGAGCAGTACTTC. Translated: CASSRGAFYEQYF.

The chain couples TRBV19 to TRBJ2-1; D tentatively fits TRBD1 or TRBD2 (5 bases each). The germline V gene has CDR1 LNHDA and CDR2 SQIVND (reference sequence). There are 14 residues in the CDR3. Trimming stripped 7 bases from V and 9 bases from J, with 19 bases between. CDR3 region: CASTPSSGTPEQFF. In DNA form, the CDR3 reads TGTGCCAGTACCCCATCCTCAGGGACCCCTGAGCAGTTCTTC.

CDR3: CASTQNGRGSDTQYF. CDR3 nucleotide sequence: TGTGCCAGCACTCAGAACGGGCGGGGGTCAGATACGCAGTATTTT. The chain combines TRBV11-2 with TRBJ2-3, with 7 bases aligning to TRBD2. The germline V gene has CDR1 SGHAT and CDR2 FQNNGV. This CDR3 has 15 amino acids. The junction had 11 bases not matched to a gene; V was cut back by 7 bases and J by 4 bases.